The rows below give T cell receptor beta chains drawn from one sample of a study of T cell responses to AZD1222 COVID-19 vaccine. Some clones are missing from TCRdb's copy, which holds only in-frame ones; the method was immunoSEQ multiplex PCR. The sample holds 180,000 or so clones, 90% to 95% seen once. Sequences were derived from peripheral blood, sampled 28 days after the second AZD1222 dose. The receptor set was obtained from an adult who received the AZD1222 COVID-19 vaccine. Both conserved end residues are part of each CDR3. D genes are given only for firm matches. Size is stated for part of the rows, as once, few or many counts, or as a class when the clone is expanded.

v_call: TRBV7-2; d_call: .; clone_size: .; j_call: TRBJ2-7; cdr3_nt: TGTGCCAGCAGCTTAGCGCGGGGACAGAAATTTTACGAGCAGTACTTC; cdr3_aa: CASSLARGQKFYEQYF
v_call: TRBV12-2; d_call: .; clone_size: .; j_call: TRBJ1-5; cdr3_nt: TGTGCAAGTCGCCCTACCGCTAGGACAGGGGGGATCTATAGCAATCAGCCCCAGCATTTT; cdr3_aa: CASRPTARTGGIYSNQPQHF
v_call: TRBV4-2; d_call: .; clone_size: few; j_call: TRBJ1-6; cdr3_nt: TGTGCCAGCAGCCAAGGTCTGAGGGATTCACCCCTCCACTTT; cdr3_aa: CASSQGLRDSPLHF
v_call: TRBV29-1; d_call: TRBD1; clone_size: .; j_call: TRBJ1-1; cdr3_nt: TGCAGCGTCCGTGACAGGGGGTACACTGAAGCTTTCTTT; cdr3_aa: CSVRDRGYTEAFF
v_call: TRBV19; d_call: TRBD1; clone_size: .; j_call: TRBJ1-1; cdr3_nt: TGTGCCAGCCGGGACAGGGGGCCGAAACTGAACACTGAAGCTTTCTTT; cdr3_aa: CASRDRGPKLNTEAFF
v_call: TRBV24-1; d_call: TRBD1; clone_size: .; j_call: TRBJ1-3; cdr3_nt: TGTGCCACCAGTGATTTTTACGGCTCGCCGGGACAGCTCGTCCACTCTGGAAACACCATATATTTT; cdr3_aa: CATSDFYGSPGQLVHSGNTIYF
v_call: TRBV5-4; d_call: .; clone_size: .; j_call: TRBJ2-7; cdr3_nt: TGTGCCAGCAGCTTGTCAGACGAGCAGTACTTC; cdr3_aa: CASSLSDEQYF
v_call: TRBV24-1; d_call: .; clone_size: .; j_call: TRBJ2-5; cdr3_nt: TGTGCCACCAGTGATTCGATAAAAGAGACCCAGTACTTC; cdr3_aa: CATSDSIKETQYF
v_call: TRBV4-2; d_call: .; clone_size: .; j_call: TRBJ2-1; cdr3_nt: TGTGCCAGCAGCCAAGATGGGGGGCTGCGCTCCTACAATGAGCAGTTCTTC; cdr3_aa: CASSQDGGLRSYNEQFF
v_call: TRBV4-1; d_call: .; clone_size: .; j_call: TRBJ2-3; cdr3_nt: TGCGCCAGCAGCCAAGATCGAGTAGCTGGGGATACGCAGTATTTT; cdr3_aa: CASSQDRVAGDTQYF
v_call: TRBV29-1; d_call: .; clone_size: .; j_call: TRBJ2-1; cdr3_nt: TGCAGCGCCTCCGGGGGCCTCCCGCCACATTACAATGAGCAGTTCTTC; cdr3_aa: CSASGGLPPHYNEQFF
v_call: TRBV11-1; d_call: TRBD2; clone_size: .; j_call: TRBJ2-1; cdr3_nt: TGTGCCAGCAGCTTAGGGGGGAGGGTCTCTTACAATGAGCAGTTCTTC; cdr3_aa: CASSLGGRVSYNEQFF
v_call: TRBV11-2; d_call: .; clone_size: .; j_call: TRBJ2-7; cdr3_nt: TGTGCCAGCAGCCCCCGAGGAGTCCTCTACGAGCAGTACTTC; cdr3_aa: CASSPRGVLYEQYF
v_call: TRBV5-5; d_call: .; clone_size: .; j_call: TRBJ2-7; cdr3_nt: TGTGCCAGCAGGGGCCGAGCGGACCAGGTTTTACGCGAGCAGTACTTC; cdr3_aa: CASRGRADQVLREQYF
v_call: TRBV7-3; d_call: .; clone_size: .; j_call: TRBJ2-2; cdr3_nt: TGTGCCAGCAGCTCCAGGGGTGGTAAAGGCGGGGAGCTGTTTTTT; cdr3_aa: CASSSRGGKGGELFF
v_call: TRBV2; d_call: TRBD1; clone_size: .; j_call: TRBJ2-1; cdr3_nt: TGTGCCAGTGGCGACTGGGACAGGGCCGATGAGCAGTTCTTC; cdr3_aa: CASGDWDRADEQFF
v_call: TRBV5-1; d_call: .; clone_size: .; j_call: TRBJ2-2; cdr3_nt: TGCGCCAGCAGCTTGAACTCGGTGCTGTTTTTT; cdr3_aa: CASSLNSVLFF
v_call: TRBV6-5; d_call: .; clone_size: .; j_call: TRBJ1-5; cdr3_nt: TGTGCCAGCGGAAACGGGGGGCCCCAGCATTTT; cdr3_aa: CASGNGGPQHF
v_call: TRBV7-3; d_call: TRBD2; clone_size: .; j_call: TRBJ2-7; cdr3_nt: TGTGCCAGCAGCTTAGGACTAGCGGATTCCTACGAGCAGTACTTC; cdr3_aa: CASSLGLADSYEQYF
v_call: TRBV18; d_call: .; clone_size: .; j_call: TRBJ2-7; cdr3_nt: TGTGCCAGCTCACCCGCTTGGCTATTCGAGCAGTACTTC; cdr3_aa: CASSPAWLFEQYF
v_call: TRBV29-1; d_call: .; clone_size: .; j_call: TRBJ2-3; cdr3_nt: TGCAGCGCCCTGGCTCAGGGAGCGCCAGATACGCAGTATTTT; cdr3_aa: CSALAQGAPDTQYF
v_call: TRBV5-6; d_call: .; clone_size: .; j_call: TRBJ1-5; cdr3_nt: TGTGCCAGCAGCTTGGGGACAGAGTATCAGCCCCAGCATTTT; cdr3_aa: CASSLGTEYQPQHF